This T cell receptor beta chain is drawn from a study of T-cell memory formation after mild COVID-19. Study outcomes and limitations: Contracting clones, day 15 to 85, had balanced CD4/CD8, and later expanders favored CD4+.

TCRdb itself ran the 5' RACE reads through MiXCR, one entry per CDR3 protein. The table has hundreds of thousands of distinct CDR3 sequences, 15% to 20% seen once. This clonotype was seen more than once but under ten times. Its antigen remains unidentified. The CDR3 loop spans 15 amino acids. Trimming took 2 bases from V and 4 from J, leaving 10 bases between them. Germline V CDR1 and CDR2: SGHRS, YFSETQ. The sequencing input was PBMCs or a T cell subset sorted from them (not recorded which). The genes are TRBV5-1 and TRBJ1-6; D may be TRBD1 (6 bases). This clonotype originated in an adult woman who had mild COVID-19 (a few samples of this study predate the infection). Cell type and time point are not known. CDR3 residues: CASSFGGTYNSPLHF. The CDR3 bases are TGCGCCAGCAGCTTTGGGGGGACATATAATTCACCCCTCCACTTT.